Included here is one TCR beta chain sequence, with context. What it binds is unknown. Findings of the study overall: Tumor Treg TCRs overlapped most with tumor naive CD4+ cells. The larger cohort examined one V-J beta rearrangement, not whole repertoires. Tumor memory CD4+ T cell TCR gene usage clustered with blood and lymph node memory CD4+ cells and lymph node naive CD4+ cells.

Constant-region reverse primers amplified full-length variable regions, followed by semi-nested Nested Universal Primer A PCR. Via MiXCR, TCRdb re-called the 5' RACE reads, giving one row per CDR3 protein. The sample carries roughly 69,000 distinct CDR3 sequences, 20% to 25% recorded once. Germline CDR1 reads SGHRS; CDR2 reads YFSETQ. CDR3 size: 14 residues. V dropped 0 bases and J dropped 3 bases, with 10 bases sitting between them. This clonotype originated in a female donor with breast cancer. This chain uses TRBV5-1 with TRBJ2-7, with no clear D. The specimen sequenced was memory CD4+ T cells sorted from a lymph node. Regarding subset: memory CD4+ T cells, CD4+CD45RO+CD25-. In DNA form, the CDR3 reads TGCGCCAGCAGCTTGGGGTCCGAATACTACGAGCAGTACTTC. Amino acid sequence: CASSLGSEYYEQYF.